This TCR beta chain was recorded in a study of cytomegalovirus exposure and HLA in healthy donors. Per the germline V gene, CDR1 is MDHEN and CDR2 is SYDVKM. This CDR3 comprises 17 residues. With V trimmed by 0 bases and J by 2 bases, 4 bases remained unmatched. Details on this clone: Its antigen is not known.

A multiplex PCR was run with 60 Vbeta primers and 13 Jbeta primers. Here immunoSEQ multiplex PCR was the method, and the copy in TCRdb shows in-frame clones only, minus some. The repertoire holds about 170,000 clones, with about three quarters as singletons. General study points: Certain indistinguishable V segments, among them TRBV6-2 and TRBV6-3, were excluded. The study put 150 to 200 TCR beta chains on its list as cytomegalovirus-associated. With DRB1 most and HLA-C fewest, TCR association rates differed between HLA loci in a later analysis.

J is TRBJ1-1 and V is TRBV28; 12 bases align to TRBD1. The receptor was isolated from a woman aged 45 to 65 in good health and CMV-seropositive. The specimen sequenced was PBMCs. In nucleotides, the CDR3 is TGTGCCAGCAGTTTATGGGGGACAGGGGGCAGCAACACTGAAGCTTTCTTT. This codes for CASSLWGTGGSNTEAFF.